This T cell receptor (beta chain) is from a study of blood T cell repertoires in COVID-19 (dated by TCRdb to about 2020). Notes on the research overall: Samples from collaborators originated in the United States, Italy and Spain and spanned both the acute and convalescent phases of COVID-19. The prospective study material was composed of cDNA or gDNA derived from T cells, B-cell-depleted T cells, or PBMCs. Subjects who had been exposed to COVID-19, were actively infected with it, or had recovered from it provided the deeply sampled blood TCRbeta repertoires that made up the dataset. The repertoires were made available in a free public database intended to serve as a resource for research on the immune response to SARS-CoV-2. Samples came from the ongoing ImmuneRACE study (first 160 participants) plus 1,254 subjects from 6 global collaborators. Sample metadata almost always included a de-identified subject ID, COVID-19 status, age in years and sex. Where available, HLA class I and class II types were obtained from metadata supplied by the sample provider rather than from assay-based typing. Paper-wide results and their limitations: The quantity of clinical and demographic metadata differed by source and by participant and was supplied without curation.

At one collaborating source in Seattle, patients were enrolled during active infection and were followed longitudinally through the course of disease. Whole blood was collected in K2EDTA tubes by collaborating institutions according to the institutions' own protocols. For TCRbeta analysis, collaborators shipped samples as frozen whole blood, isolated PBMCs, or DNA extracted from either of those sample types. TCRbeta CDR3 regions were amplified from genomic DNA using the immunoSEQ Assay, a bias-controlled multiplex PCR. Per the original workflow: The number of nucleated cells in each sample was estimated by amplification of reference gene primers within the assay. Sequence reads were collapsed and filtered to measure the absolute abundance of every unique TCRbeta CDR3 rearrangement. For each sample, productive Simpson clonality was calculated by taking the square root of Simpson's diversity index across productive rearrangements. Imported from immuneACCESS, the table was reduced by TCRdb to in-frame sequences with V and J called. These copies leave out some clones; in studies compared against another copy, an unresolved V gene accounts for under half, and the cause of the remainder is not known. V, J and clone size are those of that table, while D and trimming were read from the DNA. For this sample there are some 58,000 clones; about 83% appear just once. The biggest ten clones account for about 9.4% of the sample.

With respect to this clone: Which antigen it targets is not known. No base quality values were provided; no much bigger clone lies one nucleotide off.

In the germline V gene (reference sequence), CDR1 corresponds to GTSNPN and CDR2 to SVGIG. The germline V and J ends show losses of 1 base and 5 bases respectively, and no gene match explains 0 bases of the junction. The CDR3, cysteine through phenylalanine, is 13 amino acids long. Only the CDR3 part of the read is kept: 39 bases, read in frame from the first base. The TCR was taken from a man aged 45-65 years with COVID-19, enrolled during active disease. Source material: peripheral blood. The chain is made from TRBV30 and TRBJ2-2; the junction holds 8 bases that match TRBD1. The sequenced DNA: TGTGCCTGGAGTGGGACAGGGACCGGGGAGCTGTTTTTT. Its product reads: CAWSGTGTGELFF. The reference TRBV30 and TRBJ2-2 proteins fill in what lies around the CDR3, so the full variable domain reads SQTIHQWPATLVQPVGSPLSLECTVEGTSNPNLYWYRQAAGRGLQLLFYSVGIGQISSEVPQNLSASRPQDRQFILSSKKLLLSDSGFYLCAWSGTGTGELFFGEGSRLTVL.